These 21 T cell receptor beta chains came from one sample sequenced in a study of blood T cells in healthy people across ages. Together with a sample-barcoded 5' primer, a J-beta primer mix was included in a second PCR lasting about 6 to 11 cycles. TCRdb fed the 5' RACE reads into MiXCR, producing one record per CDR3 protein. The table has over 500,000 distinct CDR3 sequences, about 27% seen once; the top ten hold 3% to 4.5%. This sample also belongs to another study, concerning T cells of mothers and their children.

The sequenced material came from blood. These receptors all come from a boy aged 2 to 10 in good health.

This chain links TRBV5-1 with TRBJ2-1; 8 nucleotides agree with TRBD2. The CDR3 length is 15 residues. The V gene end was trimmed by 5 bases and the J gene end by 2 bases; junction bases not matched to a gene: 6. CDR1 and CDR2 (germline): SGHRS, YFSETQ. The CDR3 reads CASRWRGDPYNEQFF. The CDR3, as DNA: TGCGCCAGCAGGTGGCGGGGGGACCCCTACAATGAGCAGTTCTTC.

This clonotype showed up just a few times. CDR3 nucleotide sequence: TGCAGTGCTAGGAGGGGTTTCTTCCAAGAGACCCAGTACTTC. Protein sequence: CSARRGFFQETQYF. This chain uses TRBV20-1 with TRBJ2-5, with D perhaps TRBD1 or TRBD2 (5 bases each). Per the germline V gene, CDR1 is DFQATT and CDR2 is SNEGSKA (reference sequence). The CDR3 is 14 residues long. V lost 3 bases, J lost 1 base, and 12 bases lay in between.

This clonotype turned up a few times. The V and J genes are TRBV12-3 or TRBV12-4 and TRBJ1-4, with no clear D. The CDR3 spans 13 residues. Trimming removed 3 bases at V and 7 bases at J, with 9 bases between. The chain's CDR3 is CASSFFPSEKLFF. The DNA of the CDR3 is TGTGCCAGCAGTTTTTTCCCCAGTGAAAAACTGTTTTTT.

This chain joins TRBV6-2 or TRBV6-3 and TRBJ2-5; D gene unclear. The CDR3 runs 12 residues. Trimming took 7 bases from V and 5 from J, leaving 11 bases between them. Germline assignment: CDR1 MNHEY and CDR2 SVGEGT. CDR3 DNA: TGTGCCAGCACCAATAGGAAGGAGACCCAGTACTTC. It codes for CASTNRKETQYF.

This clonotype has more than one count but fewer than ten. The chain's CDR3 is CASSLSTLVGRTQETQYF. In DNA form, the CDR3 reads TGCGCCAGCAGCTTGAGTACGCTAGTTGGGCGGACCCAAGAGACCCAGTACTTC. The chain is built from TRBV5-1 and TRBJ2-5; D is uncertain. Germline CDR1 reads SGHRS; CDR2 reads YFSETQ. CDR3 length: 18 amino acids. V shed 1 base and J shed 1 base, with 20 bases lying between them.

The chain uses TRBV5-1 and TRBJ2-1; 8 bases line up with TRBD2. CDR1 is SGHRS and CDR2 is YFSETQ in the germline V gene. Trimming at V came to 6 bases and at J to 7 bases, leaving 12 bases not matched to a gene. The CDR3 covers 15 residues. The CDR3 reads CASKQTGGPSNEQFF. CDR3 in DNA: TGCGCCAGCAAACAGACGGGAGGGCCATCGAATGAGCAGTTCTTC.

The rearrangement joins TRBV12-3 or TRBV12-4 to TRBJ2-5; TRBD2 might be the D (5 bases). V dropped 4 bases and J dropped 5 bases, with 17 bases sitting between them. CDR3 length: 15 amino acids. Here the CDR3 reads CASSSAIRTGETQYF. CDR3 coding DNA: TGTGCCAGCAGTTCGGCGATTCGGACGGGGGAGACCCAGTACTTC.

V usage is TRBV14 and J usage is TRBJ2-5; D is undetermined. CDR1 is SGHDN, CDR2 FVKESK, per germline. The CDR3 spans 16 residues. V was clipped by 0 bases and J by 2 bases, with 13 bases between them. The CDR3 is CASSQEAWPFQETQYF. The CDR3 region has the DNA TGTGCCAGCAGCCAAGAAGCCTGGCCCTTTCAAGAGACCCAGTACTTC.

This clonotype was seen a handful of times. DNA of the CDR3: TGTGCCAGCAGTCGAGCTGGACCCAACACTGAAGCTTTCTTT. Translated, it gives CASSRAGPNTEAFF. The V and J genes are TRBV28 and TRBJ1-1; the D is unclear. CDR1 and CDR2 from the germline V gene are MDHEN and SYDVKM. The CDR3 consists of 14 residues. V dropped 5 bases and J dropped 2 bases, with 12 bases sitting between them.

The CDR3 nucleotides read TGTGCCAGCGCCCGGGAGGCAACTAATGAAAAACTGTTTTTT. Amino acids: CASAREATNEKLFF. This chain links TRBV3-1 with TRBJ1-4; D unresolved. CDR1 LGHDT and CDR2 YNNKEL come from the germline V gene (reference sequence). The CDR3 has 14 residues. Deletions cut 8 bases from V and 0 bases from J, with 10 bases between.

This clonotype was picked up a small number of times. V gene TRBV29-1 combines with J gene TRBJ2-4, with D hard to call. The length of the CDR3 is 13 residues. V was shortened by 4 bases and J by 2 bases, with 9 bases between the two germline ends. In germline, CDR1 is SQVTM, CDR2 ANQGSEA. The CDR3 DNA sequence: TGCAGCGTTGGGGGTTTGACCAAAAACATTCAGTACTTC. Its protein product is CSVGGLTKNIQYF.

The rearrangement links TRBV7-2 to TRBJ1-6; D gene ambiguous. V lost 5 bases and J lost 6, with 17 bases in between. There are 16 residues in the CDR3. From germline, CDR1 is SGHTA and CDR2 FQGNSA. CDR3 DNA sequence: TGTGCCAGCAGCCGGAAAGGGTCGCCGGGTAATTCACCCCTCCACTTT. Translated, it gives CASSRKGSPGNSPLHF. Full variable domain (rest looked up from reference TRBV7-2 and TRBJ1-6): GAGVSQSPSNKVTEKGKDVELRCDPISGHTALYWYRQSLGQGLEFLIYFQGNSAPDKSGLPSDRFSAERTGGSVSTLTIQRTQQEDSAVYLCASSRKGSPGNSPLHFGNGTRLTVT.

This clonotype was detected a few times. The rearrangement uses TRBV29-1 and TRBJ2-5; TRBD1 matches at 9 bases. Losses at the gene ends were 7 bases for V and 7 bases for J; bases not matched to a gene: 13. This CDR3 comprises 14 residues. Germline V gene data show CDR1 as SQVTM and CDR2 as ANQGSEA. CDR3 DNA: TGCAGCGCCGATGTTCCGGGACAGGGTGGGACCCAGTACTTC. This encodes CSADVPGQGGTQYF.

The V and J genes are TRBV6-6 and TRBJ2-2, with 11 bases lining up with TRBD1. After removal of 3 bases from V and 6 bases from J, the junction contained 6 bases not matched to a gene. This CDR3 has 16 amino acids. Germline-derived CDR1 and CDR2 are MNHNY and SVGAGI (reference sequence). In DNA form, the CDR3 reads TGTGCCAGCAGTTATCGGGGACAGGGGGGAGCCGGGGAGCTGTTTTTT. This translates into CASSYRGQGGAGELFF.

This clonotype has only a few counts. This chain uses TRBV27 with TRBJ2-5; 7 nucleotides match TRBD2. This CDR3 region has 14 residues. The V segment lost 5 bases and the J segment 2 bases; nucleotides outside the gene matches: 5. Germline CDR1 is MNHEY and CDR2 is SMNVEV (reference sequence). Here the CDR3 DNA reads TGTGCCAGCAGTCAGACTAGCCCTCAAGAGACCCAGTACTTC. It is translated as CASSQTSPQETQYF.

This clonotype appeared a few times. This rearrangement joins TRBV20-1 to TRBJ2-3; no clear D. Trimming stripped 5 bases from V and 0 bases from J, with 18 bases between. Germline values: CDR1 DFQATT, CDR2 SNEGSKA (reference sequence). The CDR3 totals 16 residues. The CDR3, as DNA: TGCAGTGCTGAACGGGCGCACTCTACTAGCACAGATACGCAGTATTTT. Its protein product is CSAERAHSTSTDTQYF.

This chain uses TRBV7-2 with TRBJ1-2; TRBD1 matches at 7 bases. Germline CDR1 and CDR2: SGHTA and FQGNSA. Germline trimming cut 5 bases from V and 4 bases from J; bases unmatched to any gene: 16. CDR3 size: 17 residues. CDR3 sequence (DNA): TGTGCCAGCAGCGGGGACAGCGTGGCGCAACTTCCCTATGGCTACACCTTC. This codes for CASSGDSVAQLPYGYTF. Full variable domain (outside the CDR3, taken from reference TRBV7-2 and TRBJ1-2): GAGVSQSPSNKVTEKGKDVELRCDPISGHTALYWYRQSLGQGLEFLIYFQGNSAPDKSGLPSDRFSAERTGGSVSTLTIQRTQQEDSAVYLCASSGDSVAQLPYGYTFGSGTRLTVV.

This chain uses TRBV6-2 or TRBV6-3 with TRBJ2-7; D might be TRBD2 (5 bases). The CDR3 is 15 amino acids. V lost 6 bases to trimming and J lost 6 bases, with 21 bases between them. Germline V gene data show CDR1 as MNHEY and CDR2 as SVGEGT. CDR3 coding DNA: TGTGCCAGCAGCCACCTGGGCAACCTTGGAGGCGAGCAGTACTTC. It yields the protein CASSHLGNLGGEQYF.

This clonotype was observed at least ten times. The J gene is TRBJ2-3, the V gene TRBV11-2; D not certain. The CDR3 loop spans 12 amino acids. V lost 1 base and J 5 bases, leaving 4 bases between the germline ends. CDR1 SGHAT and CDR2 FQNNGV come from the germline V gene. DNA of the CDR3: TGTGCCAGCAGCTTAGGGGTAGATACGCAGTATTTT. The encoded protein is CASSLGVDTQYF. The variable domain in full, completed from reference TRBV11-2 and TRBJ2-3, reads EAGVAQSPRYKIIEKRQSVAFWCNPISGHATLYWYQQILGQGPKLLIQFQNNGVVDDSQLPKDRFSAERLKGVDSTLKIQPAKLEDSAVYLCASSLGVDTQYFGPGTRLTVL.

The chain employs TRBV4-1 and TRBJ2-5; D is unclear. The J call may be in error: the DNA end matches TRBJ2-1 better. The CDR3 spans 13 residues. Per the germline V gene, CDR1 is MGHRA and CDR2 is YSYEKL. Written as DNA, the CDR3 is TGCGCCAGCAGCCAAGATTACCTCGATGAGCAGTTCTTC. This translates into CASSQDYLDEQFF.

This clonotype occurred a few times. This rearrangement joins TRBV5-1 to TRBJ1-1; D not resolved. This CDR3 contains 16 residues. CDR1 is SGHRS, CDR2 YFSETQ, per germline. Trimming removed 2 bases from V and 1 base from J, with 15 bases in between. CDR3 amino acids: CASSFLNSGENTEAFF. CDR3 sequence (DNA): TGCGCCAGCAGCTTCCTGAACAGTGGCGAGAACACTGAAGCTTTCTTT.